These 27 T cell receptor beta chains share one sample of origin, sequenced in a study of T cells in narcolepsy. TCRdb's copy holds only in-frame clones and misses some; the assay was immunoSEQ multiplex PCR. The sample holds about 34,000 clones, approximately 78% seen once. The sample taken for sequencing was CD45RA- memory CD4+ T cells from PBMCs. These receptors came from a human donor with narcolepsy.

The gene calls are TRBV15 and TRBJ1-1; unclear D gene. The CDR3 totals 15 residues. The germline V gene encodes CDR1 LNHNV and CDR2 YYDKDF (reference sequence). Deletions cut 0 bases from V and 9 bases from J, with 17 bases between. The CDR3 spells CATSRDVRQSAKAFF. The CDR3 DNA reads as TGTGCCACCAGCAGAGACGTGAGGCAGTCGGCGAAAGCTTTCTTT.

The count of this clone is one. The chain recombines TRBV19 with TRBJ2-1; 9 nucleotides align to TRBD1. Trimming cost V 6 bases and J 4 bases; bases outside gene matches: 7. CDR1 is LNHDA and CDR2 is SQIVND in the germline V gene (reference sequence). The CDR3 has 15 residues. The CDR3 nucleotides read TGTGCCAGTAGGATCTCCGGACAGGGGTACAATGAGCAGTTCTTC. This encodes CASRISGQGYNEQFF.

This clone came up a few times. The chain links TRBV12-5 to TRBJ1-5; 7 bases agree with TRBD1. This CDR3 region has 17 residues. J lost 7 bases, V lost 3 bases, and 15 bases had no gene match. Germline loops: CDR1 LGHNT, CDR2 FRNRAP. The chain's CDR3 is CASGFFFNEGARQPQHF. In nucleotides, the CDR3 is TGTGCTAGTGGTTTCTTCTTTAACGAGGGGGCACGACAGCCCCAGCATTTT.

The rearrangement uses TRBV27 and TRBJ1-5, with TRBD1 matching 10 bases. The CDR3 runs to 16 residues. V was clipped by 4 bases and J by 6 bases; unmatched bases: 9. The V gene's germline CDR1 is MNHEY and CDR2 SMNVEV (reference sequence). CDR3 nucleotides: TGTGCCAGCAGTTCCCGACAGGGGGCGCCCGGTCAGCCCCAGCATTTT. Translation gives CASSSRQGAPGQPQHF.

V is TRBV6-5 and J is TRBJ1-2, with 9 bases identical to TRBD1. The trim removed 6 bases at V and 4 bases at J, leaving 3 bases unmatched. Germline lookup yields CDR1 MNHEY and CDR2 SVGAGI. CDR3 length: 13 amino acids. Here the CDR3 reads CASSRDRVYGYTF. In DNA, the CDR3 is TGTGCCAGCAGCCGGGACAGGGTCTATGGCTACACCTTC.

The genes are TRBV19 and TRBJ2-2; 7 bases match TRBD1. This CDR3 has 16 amino acids. The germline V gene encodes CDR1 LNHDA and CDR2 SQIVND (reference sequence). V was pared by 4 bases and J by 5 bases, with 10 bases of the junction left unmatched. This CDR3 is CASSTGGRIGTGELFF. CDR3 nucleotide sequence: TGTGCCAGTAGTACAGGGGGTAGAATTGGGACCGGGGAGCTGTTTTTT.

This clone showed up just once. The chain has TRBV19 and TRBJ1-4; 8 bases line up with TRBD1. This CDR3 comprises 15 residues. From germline, CDR1 is LNHDA and CDR2 SQIVND (reference sequence). The J segment lost 8 bases and the V segment lost 4 bases, leaving 9 bases of the junction unmatched. DNA of the CDR3: TGTGCCAGTAGTAGGTTGGGACAGGTGGAAGAAAAACTGTTTTTT. It yields the protein CASSRLGQVEEKLFF.

J is TRBJ2-1 and V is TRBV7-2; maybe TRBD2 (5 bases). CDR3 length equals 13 residues. CDR1 and CDR2 from the germline V gene are SGHTA and FQGNSA. Trimming took off 4 bases at V and 9 bases at J, with 13 bases between the two ends. CDR3 in amino acids: CASSSGREGEQFF. The CDR3 bases are TGTGCCAGCAGCTCTGGGAGAGAGGGTGAGCAGTTCTTC.

This sequence joins TRBV4-3 and TRBJ1-4, with 7 bases identical to TRBD1. V shed 4 bases, J shed 8 bases, and the junction held 13 bases outside the gene matches. The CDR3 is 16 residues long. Germline CDR1 LGHNA, CDR2 YSLEER. The CDR3 region is CASSLHRSGGGEKLFF. The CDR3 coding sequence is TGCGCCAGCAGCCTCCATCGGTCAGGGGGAGGAGAAAAACTGTTTTTT.

This clone was counted between two and nine times. This sequence joins TRBV28 and TRBJ2-7; D possibly uses TRBD1 or TRBD2 (5 bases each). In germline, CDR1 is MDHEN, CDR2 SYDVKM. The CDR3 is 13 amino acids. V was trimmed by 6 bases and J by 4 bases, leaving 13 bases between them. This CDR3 reads CASSRGREYEQYF. CDR3 nucleotide sequence: TGTGCCAGCAGCCGTGGCAGGGAGTACGAGCAGTACTTC.

This clone occurred once. The chain is built from TRBV19 and TRBJ1-2, with D hard to call. The V end was cut by 7 bases, the J end by 2 bases, with 11 bases between. Germline CDR1 and CDR2: LNHDA and SQIVND (reference sequence). The CDR3 length is 13 residues. DNA for the CDR3: TGTGCCAGTACCTTTGACATAAACTATGGCTACACCTTC. Translation: CASTFDINYGYTF.

CDR3 nucleotides: TGTGCCAGCAGTCCCCTGGACTGGGACTCTGGAAACACCATATATTTT. It is translated as CASSPLDWDSGNTIYF. V and J are TRBV6-6 and TRBJ1-3, with D uncertain. CDR1 MNHNY and CDR2 SVGAGI come from the germline V gene (reference sequence). V was clipped by 5 bases and J by 0 bases, with 14 bases between them. The CDR3 length is 16 residues.

The chain recombines TRBV5-1 with TRBJ2-5; the match to TRBD2 covers 9 bases. Looked up from germline, CDR1 is SGHRS and CDR2 is YFSETQ. J gave up 2 bases and V 7 bases, and 12 bases lay outside the gene matches. This CDR3 contains 16 residues. The CDR3 sequence: CASDSSGSPPQETQYF. As DNA, the CDR3 is TGCGCCAGCGATAGTAGCGGGAGTCCGCCTCAAGAGACCCAGTACTTC.

The rearrangement links TRBV28 to TRBJ2-7; the D is unclear. V lost 1 base and J 4 bases, leaving 11 bases between the germline ends. Germline V gene data show CDR1 as MDHEN and CDR2 as SYDVKM. This CDR3 comprises 14 residues. The CDR3 region has the DNA TGTGCCAGCAGTTTATACAGTGGAACTTACGAGCAGTACTTC. Protein product: CASSLYSGTYEQYF.

The CDR3 region is CASSLRQGIYDYGYTF. The CDR3 DNA reads TGCGCCAGCAGCTTGAGACAGGGGATTTACGACTATGGCTACACCTTC. The chain recombines TRBV5-1 with TRBJ1-2, with TRBD1 matching 8 bases. V lost 1 base and J lost 3; bases outside the gene matches: 8. This CDR3 region has 16 residues. From germline, CDR1 is SGHRS and CDR2 YFSETQ. The variable domain in full, completed from reference TRBV5-1 and TRBJ1-2, reads KAGVTQTPRYLIKTRGQQVTLSCSPISGHRSVSWYQQTPGQGLQFLFEYFSETQRNKGNFPGRFSGRQFSNSRSEMNVSTLELGDSALYLCASSLRQGIYDYGYTFGSGTRLTVV.

The chain joins TRBV29-1 to TRBJ1-5; D is uncertain. Germline V lookup: CDR1 SQVTM, CDR2 ANQGSEA. The V gene lost 7 bases and the J gene lost 1 base, with 8 bases spanning the gap. CDR3 length: 12 residues. For the CDR3, the DNA is TGCAGCGCGTCGGACAGCAATCAGCCCCAGCATTTT. Amino acids: CSASDSNQPQHF.

The rearrangement links TRBV6-1 to TRBJ1-5; TRBD1 matches 10 bases. The CDR3 runs 13 residues. Germline V gives CDR1 MNHNS, CDR2 SASEGT. Trimming at V came to 10 bases and at J to 7 bases, leaving 7 bases not matched to a gene. CDR3 region: CATRDRGYQPQHF. CDR3 DNA: TGTGCCACCCGGGACAGGGGTTACCAGCCCCAGCATTTT.

The rearrangement uses TRBV7-2 and TRBJ1-2, with TRBD1 identical over 8 bases. The CDR3 runs 15 residues. Per the germline V gene, CDR1 is SGHTA and CDR2 is FQGNSA. The V gene end was trimmed by 4 bases and the J gene end by 6 bases; junction bases not matched to a gene: 10. The CDR3 sequence is CASSSRGDRSDGYTF. Written as DNA, the CDR3 is TGTGCCAGCAGCTCTAGGGGGGACAGGAGCGATGGCTACACCTTC.

In the case of this clone: Germline is not matched at one junction end, which may reflect a read error. The chain employs TRBV7-7 and TRBJ1-1, with D uncertain. This CDR3 has 13 amino acids. The germline CDR1 and CDR2 sequences are SSHAT and FNYEAQ (reference sequence). As DNA, the CDR3 is TGTGCTAGCAGCTTAGTACCGAACACTGAAGCTTTCTTT. Translation gives CASSLVPNTEAFF.

There are a few counts of this clone. CDR3: CASSLNGGSATGELFF. CDR3 coding DNA: TGTGCCAGCAGCTTAAATGGCGGGAGTGCCACCGGGGAGCTGTTTTTT. The chain carries TRBV7-3 and TRBJ2-2; the match to TRBD2 covers 7 bases. CDR3 size: 16 residues. After removal of 1 base from V and 4 bases from J, the junction contained 6 bases not matched to a gene. CDR1 is SGHTA, CDR2 FQGTGA, per germline.

The gene calls are TRBV7-9 and TRBJ1-2, with D maybe TRBD1 (6 bases). V was pared by 5 bases and J by 7 bases, with 20 bases between. The CDR3 extends over 15 amino acids. Germline V gene sequence: CDR1 SEHNR, CDR2 FQNEAQ (reference sequence). The CDR3 nucleotides read TGTGCCAGCAGCGCCGCTCAGGGGACGGGGGCTGGCTACACCTTC. Protein: CASSAAQGTGAGYTF.

The V gene is TRBV6-1, the J gene TRBJ1-5; D not resolved. Looked up from germline, CDR1 is MNHNS and CDR2 is SASEGT. Trimming removed 5 bases at V and 5 bases at J, with 10 bases between. This CDR3 has 13 residues. The CDR3 bases are TGTGCCAGCAGTACTAGGTCCGATCAGCCCCAGCATTTT. Encoded protein: CASSTRSDQPQHF.

This clone was seen only a few times. The chain recombines TRBV7-2 with TRBJ1-1, with D unclear. Trimming removed 7 bases from V and 4 bases from J, with 13 bases in between. The germline CDR1 and CDR2 sequences are SGHTA and FQGNSA. This CDR3 spans 13 amino acids. Here the CDR3 DNA reads TGTGCCAGCACCAACAACGGTGGCACTGAAGCTTTCTTT. Translation: CASTNNGGTEAFF.

The chain uses TRBV6-1 and TRBJ1-2; a possible D gene is TRBD1 (6 bases). V lost 1 base to trimming and J lost 8 bases, with 11 bases between them. Germline V gene lookup returns CDR1 MNHNS and CDR2 SASEGT. CDR3 size: 13 residues. In DNA form, the CDR3 reads TGTGCCAGCAGTGAAGTCGCAGGGGAGGGCTACACCTTC. Translating gives CASSEVAGEGYTF.

The chain couples TRBV5-6 to TRBJ2-5, with a weak D call TRBD1 (6 bases). With 1 base removed from V and 4 bases from J, the gap between germline ends came to 11 bases. The CDR3 spans 14 residues. Germline assignment: CDR1 SGHDT and CDR2 YYEEEE. CDR3 DNA sequence: TGTGCCAGCAGCTTGCCAGGGGTAGGAGAGACCCAGTACTTC. Its protein is CASSLPGVGETQYF.

J is TRBJ2-7 and V is TRBV10-3, with 9 bases identical to TRBD1. J gave up 3 bases and V 8 bases, and 5 bases lay outside the gene matches. Germline V lookup: CDR1 ENHRY, CDR2 SYGVKD. This CDR3 has 13 amino acids. CDR3: CAIGAGQGYEQYF. CDR3 coding DNA: TGTGCCATCGGGGCGGGACAGGGCTACGAGCAGTACTTC.

This chain uses TRBV7-9 with TRBJ1-5; 8 bases match TRBD1. The germline V gene encodes CDR1 SEHNR and CDR2 FQNEAQ (reference sequence). V gave up 5 bases and J gave up 2 bases; unmatched junction bases: 8. This CDR3 comprises 16 residues. The CDR3 sequence is CASSPGQGRGNQPQHF. Here the CDR3 DNA reads TGTGCCAGCAGCCCAGGACAGGGTCGTGGCAATCAGCCCCAGCATTTT.